Shown below are 10 T cell receptor beta chains from a single sample sequenced in a study of cytomegalovirus exposure and HLA in healthy donors. PCR was performed using 60 Vbeta and 13 Jbeta primers. Using immunoSEQ multiplex PCR, the repertoire was profiled, and TCRdb retains in-frame clones only, with some absent. The sample comprises nearly 65,000 clones, approximately 71% of which are singletons, and 5.4% rests with the top ten. Sequencing was carried out using PBMCs. Receptors originate from a man aged 45-65 years in good health and CMV-seronegative.

The J gene is TRBJ2-2, the V gene TRBV13, with a possible D match to TRBD2 (5 bases). V was clipped by 5 bases and J by 5 bases, with 12 bases between them. Germline loops: CDR1 PRHDT, CDR2 FYEKMQ (reference sequence). The CDR3 contains 14 residues. The CDR3 DNA follows: TGTGCCAGCAGCCAGCTAACTAGGACCGGGGAGCTGTTTTTT. It is translated as CASSQLTRTGELFF. The variable domain in full, with the rest retrieved from reference TRBV13 and TRBJ2-2, is AAGVIQSPRHLIKEKRETATLKCYPIPRHDTVYWYQQGPGQDPQFLISFYEKMQSDKGSIPDRFSAQQFSDYHSELNMSSLELGDSALYFCASSQLTRTGELFFGEGSRLTVL.

The gene calls are TRBV5-6 and TRBJ2-7; 9 positions match TRBD1. This CDR3 comprises 17 residues. The J segment lost 0 bases and the V segment lost 4 bases, leaving 11 bases of the junction unmatched. The germline V gene has CDR1 SGHDT and CDR2 YYEEEE. CDR3: CASSKTGQGMSSYEQYF. Here the CDR3 DNA reads TGTGCCAGCAGCAAAACGGGACAGGGTATGAGCTCCTACGAGCAGTACTTC.

This clone was picked up a small number of times. The chain uses TRBV27 and TRBJ2-3, with a possible D match to TRBD2 (5 bases). From germline, CDR1 is MNHEY and CDR2 SMNVEV (reference sequence). V gave up 3 bases and J gave up 1 base, with 8 bases separating them. This CDR3 has 14 residues. The CDR3 loop is CASSLEVGTDTQYF. The CDR3 bases are TGTGCCAGCAGTTTGGAGGTAGGCACAGATACGCAGTATTTT.

The V and J genes are TRBV29-1 and TRBJ1-4, with 11 bases fitting TRBD1. The J segment lost 8 bases and the V segment lost 8 bases, leaving 10 bases of the junction unmatched. This CDR3 spans 14 amino acids. Germline loops: CDR1 SQVTM, CDR2 ANQGSEA. In DNA form, the CDR3 reads TGCAGCCCTCGGACAGGGGGCGGTATGGAAAAACTGTTTTTT. This encodes CSPRTGGGMEKLFF.

The chain recombines TRBV18 with TRBJ1-6; 7 bases line up with TRBD1. The germline gives CDR1 KGHSH, CDR2 LQKENI. The CDR3 has 16 amino acids. J gave up 7 bases and V 5 bases, and 11 bases lay outside the gene matches. Here the CDR3 DNA reads TGTGCCAGCTCAGCACAAACAGGGGCCACGAATTCACCCCTCCACTTT. Amino acids: CASSAQTGATNSPLHF.

As to this clone: Compared with germline, one end of the junction differs, possibly owing to a read error. This chain connects TRBV7-9 to TRBJ2-3, with 8 positions matching TRBD1. The CDR3 sequence is 16 residues long. Germline V gene sequence: CDR1 SEHNR, CDR2 FQNEAQ (reference sequence). The CDR3 loop is CSSSLGQGGSTDTQYF. CDR3 in DNA: TGTTCCAGCAGCCTTGGACAGGGCGGTAGCACAGATACGCAGTATTTT.

This chain uses TRBV6-1 with TRBJ1-1; D may be TRBD1 (6 bases). This CDR3 contains 14 residues. The germline CDR1 and CDR2 sequences are MNHNS and SASEGT. Trimming pared 8 bases from V and 5 bases from J, leaving 18 bases between. The CDR3 protein is CASQTRGAETEAFF. Here the CDR3 DNA reads TGTGCCAGCCAAACCCGGGGGGCCGAGACTGAAGCTTTCTTT.

The rearrangement links TRBV9 to TRBJ2-1, with D maybe TRBD1 (6 bases). V was trimmed by 3 bases and J by 0 bases, leaving 7 bases between them. Germline V CDR1 and CDR2: SGDLS, YYNGEE. The CDR3 is 14 residues long. CDR3: CASSEGVSYNEQFF. The CDR3, as DNA: TGTGCCAGCAGCGAGGGGGTCTCCTACAATGAGCAGTTCTTC.

This clone occurred once. This chain joins TRBV27 and TRBJ2-3; D is possibly TRBD2 (6 bases). V lost 8 bases and J 1 base, leaving 19 bases between the germline ends. Germline values: CDR1 MNHEY, CDR2 SMNVEV (reference sequence). CDR3 size: 16 residues. The CDR3 DNA reads as TGTGCCAGCGGGACGATTAGGGGCGGGGGCACAGATACGCAGTATTTT. It translates to CASGTIRGGGTDTQYF.

The chain carries TRBV7-2 and TRBJ2-7, with TRBD2 as a possible D gene (6 bases). The CDR3 spans 19 residues. CDR1 and CDR2 from the germline V gene are SGHTA and FQGNSA. V gave up 1 base and J gave up 2 bases, with 24 bases separating them. As DNA, the CDR3 is TGTGCCAGCAGCTTAGACCGGGACGGACTAACGTTGAATACCTACGAGCAGTACTTC. This codes for CASSLDRDGLTLNTYEQYF. Full variable domain (remainder filled in from reference TRBV7-2 and TRBJ2-7): GAGVSQSPSNKVTEKGKDVELRCDPISGHTALYWYRQSLGQGLEFLIYFQGNSAPDKSGLPSDRFSAERTGGSVSTLTIQRTQQEDSAVYLCASSLDRDGLTLNTYEQYFGPGTRLTVT.